This T cell receptor beta chain emerged from a study of blood T cells in healthy people across ages. CDR3 length: 15 amino acids. Germline values: CDR1 SNHLY, CDR2 FYNNEI. A sample-barcoded 5' primer and a J-beta primer mix were used in a second PCR of roughly 6 to 11 cycles. From the 5' RACE reads, TCRdb called clonotypes with MiXCR, one entry per CDR3 protein. The table shows around 780,000 distinct CDR3 sequences, with 20% to 30% occurring only once. These data were also filed under a second study, of T cells of mothers and their children. That study reports: RNA extracted was entirely used for cDNA synthesis, roughly 1.4 ug per 15 ul. Addition of sample barcodes and 2-4 random nucleotides occurred through the M1S primer of the second PCR.

This clonotype was obtained from a boy aged 5 to 17 in good health. Sequenced: blood. J is TRBJ2-5 and V is TRBV2; 9 bases line up with TRBD1. Near its end, the DNA agrees better with TRBJ2-7, so the J call may be wrong. CDR3 in DNA: TGTGCCAGCTGGTCCGGGACAGGGAGTTCCCACGAGCAGTACTTC. It codes for CASWSGTGSSHEQYF.